The 16 T cell receptor beta chains below were found in one sample sequenced in a study of T cells in Graves' hyperthyroidism and ophthalmopathy. Using RNA transcripts as the source, TCR beta CDR3 regions were amplified. The primer set for the first-round RT-PCR of the TCR CDR3 was HTBI. Each CDR3 protein gets one entry after TCRdb re-called the multiplex PCR reads with MiXCR. The sample shows fewer than 800,000 distinct CDR3 sequences, about 17% of them seen only once. Sequenced: blood. The receptors derive from a man between 18 and 35 years old with Graves' hyperthyroidism.

This clonotype was seen a handful of times. The chain is built from TRBV4-1 and TRBJ2-1, with D maybe TRBD2 (6 bases). The germline V gene encodes CDR1 MGHRA and CDR2 YSYEKL. V was clipped by 0 bases and J by 3 bases, with 9 bases between them. This CDR3 is built from 15 residues. The CDR3, as DNA: TGCGCCAGCAGCCAAGATAGCGGCTACTACAATGAGCAGTTCTTC. Protein: CASSQDSGYYNEQFF.

This clonotype was observed a few times. The chain joins TRBV20-1 to TRBJ2-1, with unresolved D. This CDR3 has 16 amino acids. Looked up from germline, CDR1 is DFQATT and CDR2 is SNEGSKA (reference sequence). Trimming shortened V by 0 bases and J by 0 bases, and 12 bases separated the two germline ends. The CDR3 sequence is CSARDQFQPSYNEQFF. The CDR3, as DNA: TGCAGTGCTAGAGATCAGTTCCAGCCCTCCTACAATGAGCAGTTCTTC.

This clonotype appeared a few times. This rearrangement joins TRBV27 to TRBJ1-5; D not resolved. Trimming took off 2 bases at V and 5 bases at J, with 10 bases between the two ends. The CDR3 runs to 14 residues. CDR1 and CDR2 (germline): MNHEY, SMNVEV (reference sequence). CDR3 DNA: TGTGCCAGCAGTTTAGATCAGGCCCATCAGCCCCAGCATTTT. This codes for CASSLDQAHQPQHF.

This clonotype appeared many times. The rearrangement uses TRBV28 and TRBJ2-4; the D is unclear. The CDR3 runs to 15 residues. Trimming left V 5 bases short and J 1 base short, with 12 bases between. The germline gives CDR1 MDHEN, CDR2 SYDVKM. CDR3: CASSPRAIAKNIQYF. CDR3 nucleotides: TGTGCCAGCAGTCCCAGAGCTATCGCCAAAAACATTCAGTACTTC. The variable domain in full, with the rest retrieved from reference TRBV28 and TRBJ2-4, is DVKVTQSSRYLVKRTGEKVFLECVQDMDHENMFWYRQDPGLGLRLIYFSYDVKMKEKGDIPEGYSVSREKKERFSLILESASTNQTSMYLCASSPRAIAKNIQYFGAGTRLSVL.

The CDR3 coding sequence is TGTGCCGGTCGACAGGGGTTGAGGGATGGCTACACCTTC. This codes for CAGRQGLRDGYTF. The chain joins TRBV6-1 to TRBJ1-2; TRBD1 aligns across 8 bases. CDR1 and CDR2 (germline): MNHNS, SASEGT. V shed 11 bases, J shed 6 bases, and the junction held 11 bases outside the gene matches. This CDR3 region has 13 residues.

This clonotype was detected ten times or more. The V and J genes are TRBV6-4 and TRBJ2-7, with 8 bases that match TRBD1. The CDR3 loop spans 15 amino acids. Germline CDR1 and CDR2: MRHNA and SNTAGT. V lost 8 bases, J lost 3 bases, and 12 bases stayed unmatched. CDR3 amino acids: CASQAARDRHYEQYF. The CDR3 DNA sequence: TGTGCCAGCCAGGCTGCCCGGGACAGGCACTACGAGCAGTACTTC.

V gene TRBV20-1 combines with J gene TRBJ2-5, with 8 bases that match TRBD1. Germline-derived CDR1 and CDR2 are DFQATT and SNEGSKA (reference sequence). The J segment lost 5 bases and the V segment lost 5 bases, leaving 4 bases of the junction unmatched. The CDR3 sequence is 12 residues long. CDR3 nucleotide sequence: TGCAGTGCTCCGGACAGGGTGGAGACCCAGTACTTC. Translated: CSAPDRVETQYF.

There are many counts of this clonotype. V usage is TRBV20-1 and J usage is TRBJ2-1; 7 bases are a match to TRBD1. Per germline, CDR1 DFQATT and CDR2 SNEGSKA (reference sequence). The length of the CDR3 is 15 residues. V dropped 7 bases and J dropped 4; count of bases not matched to a gene: 13. CDR3 DNA sequence: TGCAGTGTTAAAACTCCGGGACAGCCGTACAATGAGCAGTTCTTC. Protein: CSVKTPGQPYNEQFF.

This clonotype was observed many times. The rearrangement joins TRBV2 to TRBJ2-3; tentatively, D is TRBD1 (6 bases). Germline CDR1 is SNHLY and CDR2 is FYNNEI. This CDR3 comprises 14 residues. The ends were cut back, 4 bases at V and 3 bases at J, with 11 bases in the middle. The CDR3 DNA sequence: TGTGCCAGCAGTGCCCAGGGGAAAACAGATACGCAGTATTTT. It specifies CASSAQGKTDTQYF. The whole variable domain, filled in from reference TRBV2 and TRBJ2-3, reads EPEVTQTPSHQVTQMGQEVILRCVPISNHLYFYWYRQILGQKVEFLVSFYNNEISEKSEIFDDQFSVERPDGSNFTLKIRSTKLEDSAMYFCASSAQGKTDTQYFGPGTRLTVL.

This clonotype was recorded a few times. CDR3 sequence (DNA): TGCAGTGCTAGAGATGGGACAGGACTGAGCTCCTACGAGCAGTACTTC. Residues: CSARDGTGLSSYEQYF. The rearrangement links TRBV20-1 to TRBJ2-7; 8 bases are shared with TRBD1. Germline V gene lookup returns CDR1 DFQATT and CDR2 SNEGSKA (reference sequence). Unmatched junction bases numbered 7, after V lost 0 bases and J lost 0 bases. The CDR3 totals 16 residues.

The V gene is TRBV12-3 or TRBV12-4, the J gene TRBJ1-3; D is uncertain. CDR3 size: 14 residues. Between the trimmed V and J ends, which lost 5 bases and 0 bases, there was a span of 8 bases. The CDR3 spells CASSTRTSGNTIYF. The CDR3 bases are TGTGCCAGCAGTACCAGGACCTCTGGAAACACCATATATTTT.

This clonotype occurred many times. This chain joins TRBV27 and TRBJ2-1; D is unresolved. The CDR3 has 12 residues. Germline CDR1 MNHEY, CDR2 SMNVEV (reference sequence). Trimming took off 3 bases at V and 6 bases at J, with 6 bases between the two ends. CDR3 protein: CASSFGRNEQFF. CDR3 sequence (DNA): TGTGCCAGCAGTTTCGGCCGCAATGAGCAGTTCTTC.

This clonotype appeared a few times. Being one base from a much bigger clone, this may be a read error. The CDR3 bases are TGTGCCACCGCCGAGGGGCCAGCCTACGAGCAGTACTTC. It encodes CATAEGPAYEQYF. V is TRBV28 and J is TRBJ2-7, with D perhaps being TRBD1 or TRBD2 (5 bases each). Trimming shortened V by 10 bases and J by 2 bases, and 15 bases separated the two germline ends. Germline V gene sequence: CDR1 MDHEN, CDR2 SYDVKM. The CDR3 covers 13 residues.

This clonotype was found many times. The rearrangement joins TRBV9 to TRBJ1-2; D uncertain. CDR1 is SGDLS and CDR2 is YYNGEE in the germline V gene. The CDR3 covers 13 residues. Trimming took off 3 bases at V and 1 base at J, with 7 bases between the two ends. CDR3 residues: CASSALVNYGYTF. The CDR3 DNA reads as TGTGCCAGCAGCGCGCTGGTTAACTATGGCTACACCTTC. The full variable domain, completed using reference TRBV9 and TRBJ1-2, is DSGVTQTPKHLITATGQRVTLRCSPRSGDLSVYWYQQSLDQGLQFLIQYYNGEERAKGNILERFSAQQFPDLHSELNLSSLELGDSALYFCASSALVNYGYTFGSGTRLTVV.

This sequence joins TRBV24-1 and TRBJ1-2; D is unclear. CDR1 is KGHDR and CDR2 is SFDVKD in the germline V gene. Trimming removed 5 bases at V and 5 bases at J, with 11 bases between. This CDR3 comprises 13 residues. CDR3 amino acids: CATSVGTEYGYTF. The CDR3 DNA is TGTGCCACCAGTGTGGGCACGGAGTATGGCTACACCTTC.

DNA of the CDR3: TGCAGTGCTAGAGTAGGGGCAGACTACTATGGCTACACCTTC. It translates to CSARVGADYYGYTF. V and J are TRBV20-1 and TRBJ1-2, with a weak D call TRBD1 (5 bases). The CDR3 runs to 14 residues. Germline V CDR1 and CDR2: DFQATT, SNEGSKA (reference sequence). Between the trimmed V and J ends, which lost 1 base and 3 bases, there was a span of 12 bases.